This T cell receptor (beta chain) emerged from a study of T-cell memory formation after mild COVID-19. Study information: The two donors had largely donor-specific TCR clusters. Overall study results and limits: Memory cells collected pre-infection included some clones that later responded, suggesting cross-reactive memory joined.

As to this clonotype: What it binds is unknown.

Trimming took off 3 bases at V and 2 bases at J, with 19 bases between the two ends. Per germline, CDR1 DFQATT and CDR2 SNEGSKA (reference sequence). This CDR3 spans 16 amino acids. 5'RACE with constant-segment primers built TCRalpha and TCRbeta cDNA libraries with UMIs. MiXCR, applied by TCRdb to the 5' RACE reads, yields one record per CDR3 protein. Seen here are tens of thousands of distinct CDR3 sequences, 9.3% observed once, and the top ten hold around 1.1%. The TCR comes from a man younger than 35 who had mild COVID-19 (a few samples of this study predate the infection). Cell type and time point are not known. J is TRBJ2-5 and V is TRBV20-1; D is undetermined. The specimen sequenced was PBMCs or a T cell subset sorted from them (not recorded which). This CDR3 is CSASEWDSGRQETQYF. CDR3 nucleotide sequence: TGCAGTGCTAGCGAGTGGGATTCTGGCCGACAAGAGACCCAGTACTTC.